The 5 T cell receptor beta chains given below trace back to one sample, sequenced in a study of CD8 T cells in ankylosing spondylitis. Each CDR3 protein is one row after TCRdb ran MiXCR on the 5' RACE reads. The sample records 250,000 to 350,000 distinct CDR3 sequences, around 18% being singletons. Sequencing used blood, either unsorted or a sorted T cell fraction (not recorded which). All receptors come from a male donor with ankylosing spondylitis or in good health (not recorded which).

This clonotype was counted ten times or more. This chain links TRBV10-3 with TRBJ2-2, with 10 nucleotides matching TRBD1. The CDR3 is 15 residues long. Germline V gene sequence: CDR1 ENHRY, CDR2 SYGVKD. After removal of 7 bases from V and 3 bases from J, the junction contained 5 bases not matched to a gene. The DNA of the CDR3 is TGTGCCATCACCAGAGACAGGGGGCACACCGGGGAGCTGTTTTTT. Amino acid sequence: CAITRDRGHTGELFF.

The chain uses TRBV7-8 and TRBJ1-6; tentatively, D is TRBD1 (5 bases). CDR1 is SGHVS, CDR2 FQNEAQ, per germline. CDR3 length: 15 amino acids. V was pared by 0 bases and J by 7 bases, with 10 bases between. This CDR3 reads CASSLAGERNSPLHF. For the CDR3, the DNA is TGTGCCAGCAGCTTAGCGGGGGAAAGGAATTCACCCCTCCACTTT.

The chain couples TRBV28 to TRBJ1-2; D might be TRBD1 (6 bases). Germline V gene lookup returns CDR1 MDHEN and CDR2 SYDVKM. V was shortened by 6 bases and J by 4 bases, with 15 bases between the two germline ends. The CDR3 runs to 14 residues. CDR3 bases: TGTGCCAGCAGACTCCCAGGAGGGGGCTATGGCTACACCTTC. This sequence encodes CASRLPGGGYGYTF.

This clonotype was seen more than once but under ten times. V is TRBV6-1 and J is TRBJ1-6; 7 bases are shared with TRBD1. Germline V gene lookup returns CDR1 MNHNS and CDR2 SASEGT. The CDR3 totals 14 residues. J was trimmed by 10 bases and V by 8 bases; bases with no gene match: 11. The CDR3 region has the DNA TGTGCCAGCGGAAGACAGGGTGCATACTCACCCCTCCACTTT. Encoded protein: CASGRQGAYSPLHF.

This clonotype was detected only a few times. The chain has TRBV12-3 or TRBV12-4 and TRBJ1-6; D is perhaps TRBD1 (5 bases). The CDR3 sequence is 11 residues long. The V end was cut by 3 bases, the J end by 13 bases, with 7 bases between. The CDR3 bases are TGTGCCAGCAGTTTCGGGGGTCCCCTCCACTTT. Protein sequence: CASSFGGPLHF.